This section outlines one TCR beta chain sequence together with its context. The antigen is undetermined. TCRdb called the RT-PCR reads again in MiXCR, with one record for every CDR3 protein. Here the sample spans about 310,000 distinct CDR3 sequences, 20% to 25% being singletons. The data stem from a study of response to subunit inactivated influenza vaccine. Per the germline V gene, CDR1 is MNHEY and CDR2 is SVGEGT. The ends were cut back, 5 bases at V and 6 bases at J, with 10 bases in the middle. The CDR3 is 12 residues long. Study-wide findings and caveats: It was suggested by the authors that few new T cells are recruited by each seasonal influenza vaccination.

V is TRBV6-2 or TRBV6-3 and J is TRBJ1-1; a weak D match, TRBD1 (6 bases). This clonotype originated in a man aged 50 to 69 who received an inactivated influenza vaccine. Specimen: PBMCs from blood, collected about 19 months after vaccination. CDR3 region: CASSRQVSEAFF. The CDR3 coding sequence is TGTGCCAGCAGTCGACAGGTCTCTGAAGCTTTCTTT.